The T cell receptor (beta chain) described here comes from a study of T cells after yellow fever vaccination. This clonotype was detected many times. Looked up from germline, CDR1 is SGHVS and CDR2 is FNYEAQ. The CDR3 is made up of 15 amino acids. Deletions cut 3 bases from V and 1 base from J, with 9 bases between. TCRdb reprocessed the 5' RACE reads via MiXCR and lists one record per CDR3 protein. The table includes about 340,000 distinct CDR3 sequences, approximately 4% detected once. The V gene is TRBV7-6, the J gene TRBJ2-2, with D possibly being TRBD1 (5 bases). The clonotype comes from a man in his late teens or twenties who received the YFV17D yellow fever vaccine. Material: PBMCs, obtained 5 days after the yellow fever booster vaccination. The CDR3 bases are TGTGCCAGCAGCTTCCAGGGCCAGAACACCGGGGAGCTGTTTTTT. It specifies CASSFQGQNTGELFF.